This T cell receptor (beta chain) was recovered during a study of shared clonotypes between healthy human individuals. Division of CD4+ cells produced a CD45RA+ naive subset and a CD45RA-negative memory subset. This clone was found a few times. Its antigen is as yet unknown. The table came from immunoSEQ multiplex PCR; TCRdb's copy has only in-frame clones and leaves some out. The profile covers around 340,000 clones, with roughly 70% appearing a single time and 8% to 13% taken by the ten largest. Overall study results and limits: Approximately 5% was the fraction of naive CD4 clonotypes found shared across four donors. Memory subsets generally showed smaller estimated richness than naive subsets did. What limited the represented genetic and exposure-history diversity was the small number of donors.

J gave up 4 bases and V 2 bases, and 14 bases lay outside the gene matches. Germline V lookup: CDR1 SGHRS, CDR2 YFSETQ. This CDR3 has 18 amino acids. The source of this sequence is a man younger than 40 in good health. V is TRBV5-1 and J is TRBJ1-2, with 10 bases identical to TRBD1. The sample was memory CD4+ T cells sorted from blood. Regarding subset: CD45RA-negative fraction. The CDR3 DNA is TGCGCCAGCAGCTTACGGAGGGGGACAGGGGTCCGGGGCTATGGCTACACCTTC. The encoded protein is CASSLRRGTGVRGYGYTF.